This entry describes one TCR beta chain. The data were taken from a study of blood T cell repertoires in COVID-19. Background on the study: There were acute and convalescent COVID-19 samples, and they came from the United States, Italy and Spain.

CDR1 and CDR2 (germline): LGHDT, YNNKEL (reference sequence). The V end lost 4 bases, the J end lost 2 bases, and 24 bases lay between the germline ends. The CDR3 contains 19 residues. Using immunoSEQ multiplex PCR, the repertoire was profiled, and TCRdb retains in-frame clones only, with some absent. In the table there are approximately 200,000 clones, over 75% of which are singletons. The sequencing sample was made of peripheral blood. This chain uses TRBV3-1 (or the pseudogene TRBV3-2) with TRBJ1-3; tentatively, D is TRBD1 (5 bases). The TCR comes from a woman between 50 and 59 years old with acute or convalescent COVID-19. The CDR3 sequence: CASSLLFAGHTYAGNTIYF. The CDR3, as DNA: TGTGCCAGCAGCCTCCTATTTGCCGGACACACGTACGCTGGAAACACCATATATTTT.